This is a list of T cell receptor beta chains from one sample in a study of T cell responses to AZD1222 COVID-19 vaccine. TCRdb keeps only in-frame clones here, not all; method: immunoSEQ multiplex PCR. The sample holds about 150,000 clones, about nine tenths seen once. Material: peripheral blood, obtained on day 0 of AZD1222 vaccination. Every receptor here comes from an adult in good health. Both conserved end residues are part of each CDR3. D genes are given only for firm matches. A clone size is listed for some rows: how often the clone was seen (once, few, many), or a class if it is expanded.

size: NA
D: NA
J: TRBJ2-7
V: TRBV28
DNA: TGTGCCAGCAGTTTTATGGGTGGTGCGGGTCTAACCTACGAGCAGTACTTC
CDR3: CASSFMGGAGLTYEQYF

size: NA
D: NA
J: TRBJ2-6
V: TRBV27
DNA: TGTGCCAGCAGGCCTACTCAAGGCTACTCTGGGGCCAACGTCCTGACTTTC
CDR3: CASRPTQGYSGANVLTF

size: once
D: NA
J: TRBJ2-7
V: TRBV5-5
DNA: TGTGCCAGCAGCTTGGGGGGGACAATCTACGAGCAGTACTTC
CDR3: CASSLGGTIYEQYF

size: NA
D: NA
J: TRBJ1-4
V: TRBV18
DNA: TGTGCCAGCTCGAAGGGGGGAGAAAAACTGTTTTTT
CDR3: CASSKGGEKLFF

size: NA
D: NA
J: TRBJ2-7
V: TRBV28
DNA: TGTGCCAGCAGCGGTAGGACACTCTCCTACGAGCAGTACTTC
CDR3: CASSGRTLSYEQYF

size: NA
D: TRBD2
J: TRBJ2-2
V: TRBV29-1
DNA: TGCAGCATCCGGGGGGTCTCCAACACCGGGGAGCTGTTTTTT
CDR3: CSIRGVSNTGELFF

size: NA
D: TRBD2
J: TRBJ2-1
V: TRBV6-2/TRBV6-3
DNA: TGTGCCAGCAGTTTGAACGGGAGGAACAATGAGCAGTTCTTC
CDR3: CASSLNGRNNEQFF

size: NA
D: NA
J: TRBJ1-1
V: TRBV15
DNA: TGCGCACTAGGGGGAGGAGACATGAACACTGAAGCTTTCTTT
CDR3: CALGGGDMNTEAFF

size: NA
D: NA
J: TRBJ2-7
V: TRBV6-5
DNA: TGTGCCAGCAGTTACTCGCTATCTTACGAGCAGTACTTC
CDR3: CASSYSLSYEQYF

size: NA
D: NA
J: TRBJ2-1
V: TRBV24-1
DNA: TGTGCCACCAGCGATGCGGAGAATGAGCAGTTCTTC
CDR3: CATSDAENEQFF

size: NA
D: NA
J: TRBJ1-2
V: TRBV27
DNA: TGTGCCAGCGGGCCCCGGAGTAACTATGGCTACACCTTC
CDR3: CASGPRSNYGYTF

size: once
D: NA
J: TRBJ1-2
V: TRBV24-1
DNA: TGTGCCACCAGTGGCCCCCTTGACAGGATCTACACCTTC
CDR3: CATSGPLDRIYTF

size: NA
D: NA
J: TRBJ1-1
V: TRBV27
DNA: TGTGCCAGCAGCCCGCGGTGGGGGCTCAACACTGAAGCTTTCTTT
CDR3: CASSPRWGLNTEAFF

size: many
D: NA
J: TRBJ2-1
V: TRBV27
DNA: TGTGCCAGCAGTTTATCGGGAGGGTCAGGGGGTGAGCAGTTCTTC
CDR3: CASSLSGGSGGEQFF

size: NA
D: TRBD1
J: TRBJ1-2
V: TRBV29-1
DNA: TGCAGCGTTGAATCCGGACAGGAGTATGGCTACACCTTC
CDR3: CSVESGQEYGYTF

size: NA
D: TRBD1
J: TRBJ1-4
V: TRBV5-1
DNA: TGCGCCAGCAGTCCAGGGGGCAGGTCAGGTAATGAAAAACTGTTTTTT
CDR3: CASSPGGRSGNEKLFF

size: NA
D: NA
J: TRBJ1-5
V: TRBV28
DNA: TGTGCCAGCACTACAGGATCCTTGATTAATCAGCCCCAGCATTTT
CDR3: CASTTGSLINQPQHF

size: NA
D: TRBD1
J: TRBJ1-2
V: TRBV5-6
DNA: TGTGCCAGCAGCGCACGACAGGGAGGCGGCTACACCTTC
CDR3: CASSARQGGGYTF

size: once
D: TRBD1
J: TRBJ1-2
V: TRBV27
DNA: TGTGCCAGCAGTCTTGACAGGGGGGGGTTCTATGGCTACACCTTC
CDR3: CASSLDRGGFYGYTF

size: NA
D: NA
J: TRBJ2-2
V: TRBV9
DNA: TGTGCCAGCAGCACCCGGCAGGGCAGCACCGGGGAGCTGTTTTTT
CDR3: CASSTRQGSTGELFF

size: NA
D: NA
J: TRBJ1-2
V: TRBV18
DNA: TGTGCCAGCTCACCAAGAATCCAGCCTAACTATGGCTACACCTTC
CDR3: CASSPRIQPNYGYTF

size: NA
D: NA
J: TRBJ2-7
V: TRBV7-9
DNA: TGTGCCAGCAGCTTAGTGTCCTACGAGCAGTACTTC
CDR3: CASSLVSYEQYF

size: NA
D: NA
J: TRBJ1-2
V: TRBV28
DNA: TGTGCCAGCAGTCGCCCCCCCGGGAAGAACTATGGCTACACCTTC
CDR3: CASSRPPGKNYGYTF

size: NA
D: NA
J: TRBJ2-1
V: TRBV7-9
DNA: TGTGCCAGCAGCTTTAGACTAGGGGGAATGAATGAGCAGTTCTTC
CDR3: CASSFRLGGMNEQFF

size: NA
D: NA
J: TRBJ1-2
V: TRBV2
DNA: TGTGCCAGCAGTGCCCGGGACGGGGGCTATGGCTACACCTTC
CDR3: CASSARDGGYGYTF

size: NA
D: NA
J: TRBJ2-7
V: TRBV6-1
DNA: TGTGCCAGCAGTGAAGGTGTGGGGGCTACAACTCCCTACGAGCAGTACTTC
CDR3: CASSEGVGATTPYEQYF

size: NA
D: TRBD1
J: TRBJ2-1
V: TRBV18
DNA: TGTGCCAGCTCACCACCGTGGGACAGCTACAATGAGCAGTTCTTC
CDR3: CASSPPWDSYNEQFF

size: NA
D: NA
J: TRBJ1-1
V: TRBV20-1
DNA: TGCAGTGCTAGTGAGGGGGGCGGGAGGACTGAAGCTTTCTTT
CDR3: CSASEGGGRTEAFF

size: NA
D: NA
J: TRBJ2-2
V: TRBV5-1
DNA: TGCGCCAGCAGCCAGACTACCATCGCGAACACCGGGGAGCTGTTTTTT
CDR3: CASSQTTIANTGELFF

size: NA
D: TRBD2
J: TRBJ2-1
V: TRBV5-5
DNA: TGTGCCAGCAGCTTATCGCTAGCGGGAGCCCTCGGGAATGAGCAGTTCTTC
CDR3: CASSLSLAGALGNEQFF

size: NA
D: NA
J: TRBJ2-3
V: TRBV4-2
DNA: TGTGCCAGCAGCGCTCATTCTGATAGCGGCACAGATACGCAGTATTTT
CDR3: CASSAHSDSGTDTQYF

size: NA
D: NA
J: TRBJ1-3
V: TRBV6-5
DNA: TGTGCCAGCAGTCGGAGCAGCTCTGGAAACACCATATATTTT
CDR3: CASSRSSSGNTIYF

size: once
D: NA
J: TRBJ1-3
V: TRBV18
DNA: TGTGCCAGCTCCCCAACGGCCGAGGGAAACACCATATATTTT
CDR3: CASSPTAEGNTIYF

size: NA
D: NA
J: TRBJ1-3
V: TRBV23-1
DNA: TGCGCAAATGGGGGGGCGGTTGGAAACACCATATATTTT
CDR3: CANGGAVGNTIYF

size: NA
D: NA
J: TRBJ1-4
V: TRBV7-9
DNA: TGTGCCAGCAGCCCGCCTTATAATGAAAAACTGTTTTTT
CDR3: CASSPPYNEKLFF

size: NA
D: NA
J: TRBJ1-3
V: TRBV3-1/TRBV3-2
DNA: TGTGCCAGCAGCCAAGGGGCTATCAGGTTGAGCTCTGGAAACACCATATATTTT
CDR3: CASSQGAIRLSSGNTIYF

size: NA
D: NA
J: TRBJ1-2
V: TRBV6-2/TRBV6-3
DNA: TGTGCCAGCAGTTCAGTTAACTATGGCTACACCTTC
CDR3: CASSSVNYGYTF

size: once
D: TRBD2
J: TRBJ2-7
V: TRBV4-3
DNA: TGCGCCAGCAGCCAAGCGTCTAGCGGGAGATACGAGCAGTACTTC
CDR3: CASSQASSGRYEQYF

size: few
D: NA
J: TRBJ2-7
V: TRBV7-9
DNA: TGTGCCAGCACCCAAAGGGGGCGGGATACCTACGAGCAGTACTTC
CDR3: CASTQRGRDTYEQYF

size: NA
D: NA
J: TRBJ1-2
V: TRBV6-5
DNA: TGTGCCAGCAGCTTAGACGTTAACCGTAACTATGGCTACACCTTC
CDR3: CASSLDVNRNYGYTF